This T cell receptor (beta chain) was observed in a study of T cell repertoires in cytomegalovirus infection. Study information: Indications of both CMV infection and matching HLA type were provided by public TCR beta signatures. Study results and caveats: Totalled public TCR beta family frequency picked out people who carried CMV plus the relevant HLA. CMV-specific HLA-C-restricted TCR beta clonotypes dominated the ex vivo response.

A note on this clonotype: The antigen is not known.

Each CDR3 protein gets one entry after TCRdb re-called the reads with MiXCR. The sample yields some 100,000 distinct CDR3 sequences, under 25% seen once. CDR1 is DFQATT and CDR2 is SNEGSKA in the germline V gene (reference sequence). CDR3 length: 17 amino acids. V lost 5 bases and J 2 bases, leaving 23 bases between the germline ends. The chain uses TRBV20-1 and TRBJ2-3; D possibly corresponds to TRBD2 (6 bases). The receptor was derived from a human donor in good health (CMV status not recorded). Some clones in this sample may be carry-over from other donors' samples. The sample comprised CD8+ T cells from PBMCs. In nucleotides, the CDR3 is TGCAGTGCTCCACTCCAGGATGCGGGATCATACACAGATACGCAGTATTTT. Its translation: CSAPLQDAGSYTDTQYF.